This TCR beta chain was found in a study of Graves' ophthalmopathy and Graves' hyperthyroidism. The trim removed 2 bases at V and 7 bases at J, leaving 10 bases unmatched. CDR1 is SGHRS, CDR2 YFSETQ, per germline. The CDR3 covers 15 residues. RNA transcripts yielded amplified TCR beta CDR3 regions. In the first round, RT-PCR was carried out with HTBI primers, and a multiplex PCR formed the second round. Each CDR3 protein is one row after TCRdb ran MiXCR on the multiplex PCR reads. Of more than 1,000,000 distinct CDR3 sequences in the sample, about 36% were seen once. The rearrangement joins TRBV5-1 to TRBJ1-2; 8 nucleotides agree with TRBD1. The TCR originated in an adult man with Graves' hyperthyroidism. The sequencing input was peripheral blood or thyroid tissue (not recorded which). CDR3 amino acids: CASSFLEGQVGGYTF. CDR3 in DNA: TGCGCCAGCAGCTTCCTGGAGGGACAGGTTGGTGGCTACACCTTC.